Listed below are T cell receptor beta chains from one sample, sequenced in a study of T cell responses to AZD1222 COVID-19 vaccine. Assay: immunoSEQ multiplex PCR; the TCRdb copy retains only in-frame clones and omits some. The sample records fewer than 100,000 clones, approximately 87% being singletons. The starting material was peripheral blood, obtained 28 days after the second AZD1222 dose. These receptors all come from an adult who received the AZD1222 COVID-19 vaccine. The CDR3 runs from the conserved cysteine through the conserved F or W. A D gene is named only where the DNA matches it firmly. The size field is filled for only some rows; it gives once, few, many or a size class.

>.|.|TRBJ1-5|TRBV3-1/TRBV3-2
TGTGCCAGCAGCCCTACATTGAGGGTCGGCCAGCCCCAGCATTTT
CASSPTLRVGQPQHF
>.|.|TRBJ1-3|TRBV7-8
TGTGCCAGCAGCGTTACCGCGGGACTGGTCTCTGGAAACACCATATATTTT
CASSVTAGLVSGNTIYF
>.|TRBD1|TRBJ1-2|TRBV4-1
TGCGCCAGCAGCCAAGATCGGGACAGTATCGGCTACACCTTC
CASSQDRDSIGYTF
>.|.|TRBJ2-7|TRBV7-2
TGTGCCAGCAGTTCACTAAGGGGGGGATACGAGCAGTACTTC
CASSSLRGGYEQYF
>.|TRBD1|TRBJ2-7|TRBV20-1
TGCAGTGCTAGTGGGGACAGGGCGGTATACGAGCAGTACTTC
CSASGDRAVYEQYF
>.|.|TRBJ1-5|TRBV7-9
TGTGCCAGCAGCTCCGCCCTGGCCGGGGCCCAGCATTTT
CASSSALAGAQHF
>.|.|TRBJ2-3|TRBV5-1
TGCGCCAGCAGCTTGGAGGGCAGACACACAGATACGCAGTATTTT
CASSLEGRHTDTQYF
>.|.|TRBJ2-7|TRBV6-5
TGTGCCAGCAGACCTAGAGACGGTCACGAGCAGTACTTC
CASRPRDGHEQYF
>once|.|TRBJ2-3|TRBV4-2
TGTGCCAGCAGCCCCTCCTACGGGACCTCTAGCACAGATACGCAGTATTTT
CASSPSYGTSSTDTQYF
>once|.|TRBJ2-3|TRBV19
TGTGCCAGTAGTATAGACACGGCGGGGCGCACAGATACGCAGTATTTT
CASSIDTAGRTDTQYF
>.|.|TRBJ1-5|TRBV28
TGTGCCAGCAGTCCCCCCCCTCGGGTGGGCAATCAGCCCCAGCATTTT
CASSPPPRVGNQPQHF
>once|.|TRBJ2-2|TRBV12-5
TGTGCTAGTGGTTTGGGGGGGACCGGGGAGCTGTTTTTT
CASGLGGTGELFF
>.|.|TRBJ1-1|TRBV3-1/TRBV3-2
TGTGCCAGCAGCCAAGAGAGGGGACCCGGGGCGAACACTGAAGCTTTCTTT
CASSQERGPGANTEAFF
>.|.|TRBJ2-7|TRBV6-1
TGTGCCAGCAGTGAAGCGCTTCAGGGCAGCTACGAGCAGTACTTC
CASSEALQGSYEQYF
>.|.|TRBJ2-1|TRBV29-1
TGCAGCGTTGAAACCTCGGACCTTCGGGCAATTGTTTCCTCCTACAATGAGCAGTTCTTC
CSVETSDLRAIVSSYNEQFF
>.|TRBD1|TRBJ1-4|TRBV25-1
TGTGCCAGCAGTTGGACAGGGGGCACTAAAGAAAAACTGTTTTTT
CASSWTGGTKEKLFF
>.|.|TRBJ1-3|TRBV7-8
TGTGCCGCCGCGGGCCGCTACTCTGGAAACACCATATATTTT
CAAAGRYSGNTIYF
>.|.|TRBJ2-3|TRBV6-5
TGTGCCAGCCGCTTGGGGTCTGGAATTACAGATACGCAGTATTTT
CASRLGSGITDTQYF
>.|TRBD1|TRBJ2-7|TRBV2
TGTGCCAGCAGTCGACAGGGGTGGGACGAGCAGTACTTC
CASSRQGWDEQYF
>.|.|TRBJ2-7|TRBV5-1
TGCGCCAGCAGCTTGGAAGGGTACGAGCAGTACTTC
CASSLEGYEQYF
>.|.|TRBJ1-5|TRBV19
TGTGCCAGTAGTATAGGGGGGGCGGGTCAGCCCCAGCATTTT
CASSIGGAGQPQHF
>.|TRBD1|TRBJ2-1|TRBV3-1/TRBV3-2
TGTGCCAGCAGCCCGGTGGCTGGGACAGGGTCCTACAATGAGCAGTTCTTC
CASSPVAGTGSYNEQFF
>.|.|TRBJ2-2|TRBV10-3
TGTGCCATCGCAGGCACCAACACCGGGGAGCTGTTTTTT
CAIAGTNTGELFF
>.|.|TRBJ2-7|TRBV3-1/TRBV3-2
TGTGCCAGCAGCCTAGCGGGGACAGCCTACGAGCAGTACTTC
CASSLAGTAYEQYF
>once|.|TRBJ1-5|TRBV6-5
TGTGCCAGCAGTCCGGACCGGACTAGCAATCAGCCCCAGCATTTT
CASSPDRTSNQPQHF
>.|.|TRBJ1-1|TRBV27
TGTGCCAGCAGTTTAGACAGGCTGGGGAACACTGAAGCTTTCTTT
CASSLDRLGNTEAFF
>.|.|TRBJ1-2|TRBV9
TGTGCCAGCAGCGTAGAACAGGCAAACTATGGCTACACCTTC
CASSVEQANYGYTF
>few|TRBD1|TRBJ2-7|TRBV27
TGTGCCAGCAGTTCAAGGGACAGGGGGGTCGAGCAGTACTTC
CASSSRDRGVEQYF
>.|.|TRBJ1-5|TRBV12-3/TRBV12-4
TGTGCCAGCAGCAGCGTGACGAGAGCCCAGCATTTT
CASSSVTRAQHF
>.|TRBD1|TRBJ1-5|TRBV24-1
TGTGCCACCAGTGATTCGCCTACAACAGGGGGCGAACAGCCCCAGCATTTT
CATSDSPTTGGEQPQHF
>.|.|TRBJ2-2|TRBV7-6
TGTGCCAGCAGCTCGCCGGGACAGAACACCGGGGAGCTGTTTTTT
CASSSPGQNTGELFF
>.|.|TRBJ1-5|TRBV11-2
TGTGCCAGCAGCTTAGACGGTGGCAATCAGCCCCAGCATTTT
CASSLDGGNQPQHF
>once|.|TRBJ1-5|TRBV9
TGTGCCAGCAGCGCCATCGGGGGACAGCCCCAGCATTTT
CASSAIGGQPQHF
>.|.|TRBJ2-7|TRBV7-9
TGTGCCAGCAGCTTATCCCGGGGGCAGTACTTC
CASSLSRGQYF
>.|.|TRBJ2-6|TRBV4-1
TGCGCCAGCAGCCAACGGTACGGTCCTCGTGGGGCCAACGTCCTGACTTTC
CASSQRYGPRGANVLTF
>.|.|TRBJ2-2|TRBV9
TGTGCCAGCAGCCCAGAGGTTACCGGGGAGCTGTTTTTT
CASSPEVTGELFF
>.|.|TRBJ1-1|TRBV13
TGTGCCAGCAGCCCCCGACCGGTCTTAAACACTGAAGCTTTCTTT
CASSPRPVLNTEAFF
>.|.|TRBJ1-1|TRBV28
TGTGCCAGCAGTTTGAGGGGAGACACTGAAGCTTTCTTT
CASSLRGDTEAFF
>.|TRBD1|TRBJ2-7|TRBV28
TGTGCCAGCAGTCCCCGGGACAGGGCCTCCTACGAGCAGTACTTC
CASSPRDRASYEQYF
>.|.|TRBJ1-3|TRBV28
TGTGCCAGCAGGGCCCGGGGTGGCGTATCTGGAAACACCATATATTTT
CASRARGGVSGNTIYF
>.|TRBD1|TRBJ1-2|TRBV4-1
TGCGCCAGCAGCCAAGCCCGCTCAGGGGGCCAGGGCTACACCTTC
CASSQARSGGQGYTF